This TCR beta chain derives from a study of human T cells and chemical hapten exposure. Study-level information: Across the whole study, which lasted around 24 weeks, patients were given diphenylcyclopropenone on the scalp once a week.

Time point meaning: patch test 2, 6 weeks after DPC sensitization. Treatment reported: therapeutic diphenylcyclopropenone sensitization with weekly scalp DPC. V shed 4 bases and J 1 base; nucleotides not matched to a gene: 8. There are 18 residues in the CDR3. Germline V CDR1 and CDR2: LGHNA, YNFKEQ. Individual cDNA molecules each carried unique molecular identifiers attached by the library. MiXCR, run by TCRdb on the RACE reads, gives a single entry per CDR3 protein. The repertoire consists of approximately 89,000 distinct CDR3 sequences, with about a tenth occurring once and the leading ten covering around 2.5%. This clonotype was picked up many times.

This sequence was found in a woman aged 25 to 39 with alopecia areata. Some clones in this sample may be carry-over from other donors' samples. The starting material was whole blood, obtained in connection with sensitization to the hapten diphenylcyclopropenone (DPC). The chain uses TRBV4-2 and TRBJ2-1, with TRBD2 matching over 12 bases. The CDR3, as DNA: TGTGCCAGCAGCCGAGAGACTAGCGGGAGATCGTCCTACAATGAGCAGTTCTTC. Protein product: CASSRETSGRSSYNEQFF.